The 21 T cell receptor beta chains below all came from one sample that was sequenced in a study of blood T cells in healthy people across ages. With a J-beta primer mix and a sample-barcoded 5' primer, a second PCR ran roughly 6 to 12 cycles. TCRdb re-derived calls from the 5' RACE reads in MiXCR, one entry per CDR3 protein. The sample has 730,000 or so distinct CDR3 sequences; approximately 43% are singletons. Sequencing was carried out using blood. The source of these receptors is a woman aged 55-69 years in good health.

J is TRBJ2-3 and V is TRBV6-1, with D possibly being TRBD2 (5 bases). The CDR3 consists of 16 residues. The germline V gene has CDR1 MNHNS and CDR2 SASEGT. Trimming shortened V by 3 bases and J by 2 bases, and 15 bases separated the two germline ends. The CDR3 protein is CASSERAGRATDTQYF. CDR3 DNA: TGTGCCAGCAGTGAGCGTGCGGGCAGAGCCACAGATACGCAGTATTTT.

CDR3 coding DNA: TGTGCCAGCAGCTTAGACGGGGGGAACAATGAGCAGTTCTTC. This codes for CASSLDGGNNEQFF. The chain carries TRBV7-6 and TRBJ2-1, with 7 bases aligning to TRBD2. Per the germline V gene, CDR1 is SGHVS and CDR2 is FNYEAQ. The V and J ends lost 1 base and 5 bases, in that order; junction bases with no gene match: 2. The CDR3 totals 14 residues.

This chain connects TRBV3-1 to TRBJ2-7; 11 bases fit TRBD2. The CDR3 contains 15 residues. CDR1 and CDR2 (germline): LGHDT, YNNKEL (reference sequence). With 6 bases clipped from V and 3 bases from J, the junction kept 7 bases outside the gene matches. CDR3 nucleotide sequence: TGTGCCAGCAGTCCGACTAGCGGGGATTACTACGAGCAGTACTTC. Protein sequence: CASSPTSGDYYEQYF.

There are many counts of this clonotype. The chain recombines TRBV29-1 with TRBJ2-1, with 10 bases that match TRBD2. Germline CDR1 is SQVTM and CDR2 is ANQGSEA. Unmatched junction bases numbered 5, after V lost 3 bases and J lost 6 bases. The CDR3 totals 14 residues. Written as DNA, the CDR3 is TGCAGCGTTGAGATAAGCGGGAGGGCCAATGAGCAGTTCTTC. Translated: CSVEISGRANEQFF.

This clonotype was seen ten or more times. The rearrangement uses TRBV5-1 and TRBJ2-7; D perhaps matches TRBD2 (6 bases). The CDR3 length is 16 residues. Trimming left V 2 bases short and J 1 base short, with 16 bases between. CDR1 and CDR2 (germline): SGHRS, YFSETQ. The chain's CDR3 is CASSLGKGGGSYEQYF. The CDR3 nucleotides read TGCGCCAGCAGCTTAGGAAAGGGAGGAGGATCCTACGAGCAGTACTTC.

The J gene is TRBJ2-4, the V gene TRBV28; 10 bases align to TRBD2. Per the germline V gene, CDR1 is MDHEN and CDR2 is SYDVKM. The CDR3 sequence is 14 residues long. The V segment lost 2 bases and the J segment 13 bases; nucleotides outside the gene matches: 8. CDR3 in amino acids: CASSLVSGRVGQYF. CDR3 bases: TGTGCCAGCAGTTTAGTCAGCGGGAGGGTCGGGCAGTACTTC.

V gene TRBV12-3 or TRBV12-4 combines with J gene TRBJ2-5, with D tentatively TRBD1 (5 bases). The length of the CDR3 is 11 residues. V gave up 2 bases and J gave up 9 bases, with 7 bases separating them. The CDR3: CASSLLGAQYF. CDR3 nucleotide sequence: TGTGCCAGCAGTTTACTAGGGGCCCAGTACTTC.

The genes are TRBV2 and TRBJ1-2; TRBD1 agrees at 8 bases. The V and J ends lost 2 bases and 6 bases, in that order; junction bases with no gene match: 5. The CDR3 runs to 14 residues. CDR1 and CDR2 (germline): SNHLY, FYNNEI. The CDR3 spells CASSEQGAYHGYTF. The CDR3 region has the DNA TGTGCCAGCAGTGAACAGGGGGCCTATCATGGCTACACCTTC.

V and J are TRBV7-3 and TRBJ2-3; 10 bases fit TRBD2. The CDR3 sequence is 18 residues long. CDR1 is SGHTA and CDR2 is FQGTGA in the germline V gene. The V segment lost 5 bases and the J segment 0 bases; nucleotides outside the gene matches: 11. CDR3 sequence reads: CASSPIGLAGASTDTQYF. The DNA of the CDR3 is TGTGCCAGCAGCCCCATCGGGCTAGCGGGAGCTAGCACAGATACGCAGTATTTT. The full variable domain, rest sourced from reference TRBV7-3 and TRBJ2-3, is GAGVSQTPSNKVTEKGKYVELRCDPISGHTALYWYRQSLGQGPEFLIYFQGTGAADDSGLPNDRFFAVRPEGSVSTLKIQRTERGDSAVYLCASSPIGLAGASTDTQYFGPGTRLTVL.

This rearrangement joins TRBV6-2 or TRBV6-3 to TRBJ2-5; no reliable D call. Between the trimmed V and J ends, which lost 6 bases and 4 bases, there was a span of 6 bases. Per the germline V gene, CDR1 is MNHEY and CDR2 is SVGEGT. The CDR3 covers 11 residues. The CDR3 sequence: CASRILETQYF. DNA for the CDR3: TGTGCCAGCAGGATTCTAGAGACCCAGTACTTC.

This clonotype was observed a handful of times. The rearrangement links TRBV7-9 to TRBJ2-5; TRBD1 aligns across 9 bases. This CDR3 comprises 17 residues. The V segment lost 5 bases and the J segment 1 base; nucleotides outside the gene matches: 11. CDR1 and CDR2 from the germline V gene are SEHNR and FQNEAQ (reference sequence). CDR3 DNA: TGTGCCAGCAGCCGAATCGGGTCGGGACAGGGCCAAGAGACCCAGTACTTC. This gives the protein CASSRIGSGQGQETQYF.

Only a few counts were recorded for this clonotype. CDR3 in DNA: TGTGCCAGCAGCTTGGAGGCAGGGTATGGCTATGGCTACACCTTC. This encodes CASSLEAGYGYGYTF. The J gene is TRBJ1-2, the V gene TRBV5-5, with D maybe TRBD1 (5 bases). Germline V gene lookup returns CDR1 SGHKS and CDR2 YYEKEE (reference sequence). The ends were cut back, 0 bases at V and 4 bases at J, with 13 bases in the middle. This CDR3 is 15 amino acids long.

This clonotype was picked up a small number of times. The chain has TRBV7-6 and TRBJ2-3, with 12 bases that match TRBD2. J gave up 5 bases and V 1 base, and 16 bases lay outside the gene matches. This CDR3 is built from 20 residues. Per germline, CDR1 SGHVS and CDR2 FNYEAQ. As DNA, the CDR3 is TGTGCCAGCAGCTTAGAGGCTCTAGCGGGAGGGCCAGGGCACATAGATACGCAGTATTTT. Encoded protein: CASSLEALAGGPGHIDTQYF.

In its sample, this clonotype was seen a few times. This chain links TRBV29-1 with TRBJ1-5; the D is unclear. CDR1 is SQVTM, CDR2 ANQGSEA, per germline. V lost 4 bases, J lost 2 bases, and 21 bases lay in between. This CDR3 contains 17 residues. CDR3 coding DNA: TGCAGCGTTGGCGACGCCGCGGGGTACCGGGGCAATCAGCCCCAGCATTTT. Its protein is CSVGDAAGYRGNQPQHF.

This clonotype was seen at least ten times. The chain couples TRBV7-9 to TRBJ2-5; the match to TRBD2 covers 7 bases. This CDR3 is 14 amino acids long. J was trimmed by 1 base and V by 3 bases; bases with no gene match: 2. From germline, CDR1 is SEHNR and CDR2 FQNEAQ (reference sequence). CDR3 nucleotides: TGTGCCAGCAGCTTGGCTAGCGGCCAAGAGACCCAGTACTTC. Amino acid sequence: CASSLASGQETQYF.

This clonotype was counted only a few times. The chain has TRBV20-1 and TRBJ1-5, with 7 positions matching TRBD1. This CDR3 region has 13 residues. Trimming at V came to 7 bases and at J to 5 bases, leaving 8 bases not matched to a gene. CDR1 is DFQATT, CDR2 SNEGSKA, per germline (reference sequence). CDR3 in DNA: TGCAGTGTTCAGACAGGGTCTGATCAGCCCCAGCATTTT. The encoded protein is CSVQTGSDQPQHF.

The rearrangement links TRBV29-1 to TRBJ1-2, with D maybe TRBD1 (6 bases). V was shortened by 6 bases and J by 8 bases, with 22 bases between the two germline ends. This CDR3 contains 14 residues. CDR1 SQVTM and CDR2 ANQGSEA come from the germline V gene. CDR3 region: CSVLNRDTDLGYTF. CDR3 nucleotide sequence: TGCAGCGTCCTAAACCGGGACACAGATCTGGGCTACACCTTC.

The CDR3 protein is CATSRDTNTGELFF. CDR3 sequence (DNA): TGTGCCACCAGCAGAGATACGAACACCGGGGAGCTGTTTTTT. V and J are TRBV15 and TRBJ2-2; D is ambiguous. Deletions cut 0 bases from V and 0 bases from J, with 2 bases between. The CDR3 sequence is 14 residues long. Germline V gene lookup returns CDR1 LNHNV and CDR2 YYDKDF (reference sequence).

The chain uses TRBV7-3 and TRBJ2-7, with TRBD1 identical over 8 bases. This CDR3 is 17 amino acids long. V was clipped by 0 bases and J by 7 bases; unmatched bases: 14. Germline CDR1 SGHTA, CDR2 FQGTGA. DNA for the CDR3: TGTGCCAGCAGCTTAACCCCTCCGGGACAGGCCCACAATGAGCAGTACTTC. Encoded protein: CASSLTPPGQAHNEQYF. Drawing the rest from reference TRBV7-3 and TRBJ2-7, the complete variable domain is GAGVSQTPSNKVTEKGKYVELRCDPISGHTALYWYRQSLGQGPEFLIYFQGTGAADDSGLPNDRFFAVRPEGSVSTLKIQRTERGDSAVYLCASSLTPPGQAHNEQYFGPGTRLTVT.

This clonotype was counted between two and nine times. The V and J genes are TRBV15 and TRBJ2-3; TRBD1 matches at 10 bases. This CDR3 has 15 amino acids. With 5 bases clipped from V and 4 bases from J, the junction kept 6 bases outside the gene matches. Germline V CDR1 and CDR2: LNHNV, YYDKDF (reference sequence). As DNA, the CDR3 is TGTGCCACCAGCGGAAGACAGGGGGCCCCAGATACGCAGTATTTT. Encoded protein: CATSGRQGAPDTQYF. Variable domain in full (rest from reference TRBV15 and TRBJ2-3): DAMVIQNPRYQVTQFGKPVTLSCSQTLNHNVMYWYQQKSSQAPKLLFHYYDKDFNNEADTPDNFQSRRPNTSFCFLDIRSPGLGDTAMYLCATSGRQGAPDTQYFGPGTRLTVL.

This clonotype was seen more than once but under ten times. The V gene is TRBV7-3, the J gene TRBJ2-2; 10 bases line up with TRBD2. V lost 3 bases to trimming and J lost 5 bases; unmatched junction nucleotides: 12. The length of the CDR3 is 18 residues. Germline lookup yields CDR1 SGHTA and CDR2 FQGTGA. CDR3 sequence reads: CASSFPPLLAGDTGELFF. CDR3 bases: TGTGCCAGCAGCTTCCCTCCGCTTCTAGCGGGAGATACCGGGGAGCTGTTTTTT.